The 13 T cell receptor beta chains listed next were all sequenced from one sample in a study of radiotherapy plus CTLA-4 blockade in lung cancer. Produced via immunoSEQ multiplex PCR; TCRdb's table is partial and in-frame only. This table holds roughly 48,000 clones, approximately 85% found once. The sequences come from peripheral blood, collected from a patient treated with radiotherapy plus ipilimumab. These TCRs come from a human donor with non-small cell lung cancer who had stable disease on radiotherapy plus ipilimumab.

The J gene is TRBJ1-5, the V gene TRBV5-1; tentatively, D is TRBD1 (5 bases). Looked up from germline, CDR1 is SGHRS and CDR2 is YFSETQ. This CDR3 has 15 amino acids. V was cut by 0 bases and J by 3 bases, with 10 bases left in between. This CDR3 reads CASSLAGGDNQPQHF. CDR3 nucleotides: TGCGCCAGCAGCTTGGCGGGGGGTGACAATCAGCCCCAGCATTTT.

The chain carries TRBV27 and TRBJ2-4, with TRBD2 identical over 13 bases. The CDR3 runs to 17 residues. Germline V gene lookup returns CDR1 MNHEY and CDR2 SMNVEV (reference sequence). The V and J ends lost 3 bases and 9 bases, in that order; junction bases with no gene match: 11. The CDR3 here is CASSFGTSGTWGGIQYF. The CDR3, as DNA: TGTGCCAGCAGTTTTGGGACTAGCGGGACATGGGGCGGCATTCAGTACTTC.

The CDR3 region has the DNA TGCGCCAGCAGCGCCGGGCTCCCGGGGGAAAAACTGTTTTTT. As protein: CASSAGLPGEKLFF. The chain recombines TRBV5-1 with TRBJ1-4, with D hard to call. V was trimmed by 4 bases and J by 8 bases, leaving 15 bases between them. The length of the CDR3 is 14 residues. Per germline, CDR1 SGHRS and CDR2 YFSETQ.

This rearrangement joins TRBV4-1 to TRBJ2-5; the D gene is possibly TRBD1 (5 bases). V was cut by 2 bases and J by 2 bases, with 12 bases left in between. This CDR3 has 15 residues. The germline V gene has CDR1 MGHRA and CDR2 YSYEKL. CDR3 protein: CASSQLMGQQETQYF. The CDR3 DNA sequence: TGCGCCAGCAGCCAACTTATGGGGCAACAAGAGACCCAGTACTTC.

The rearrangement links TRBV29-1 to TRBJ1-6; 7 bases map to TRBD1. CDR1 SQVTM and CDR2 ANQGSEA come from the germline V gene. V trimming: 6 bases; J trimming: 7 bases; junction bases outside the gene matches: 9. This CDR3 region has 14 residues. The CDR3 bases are TGCAGCGTGGCAGAGGGGACAGAAAATTCACCCCTCCACTTT. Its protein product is CSVAEGTENSPLHF.

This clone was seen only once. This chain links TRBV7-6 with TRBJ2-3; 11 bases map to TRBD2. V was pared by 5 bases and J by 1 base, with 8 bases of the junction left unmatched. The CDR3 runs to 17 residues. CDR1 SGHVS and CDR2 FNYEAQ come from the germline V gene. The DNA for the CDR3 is TGTGCCAGCAGCCTAATAGCGGGAGGGCCAGGCACAGATACGCAGTATTTT. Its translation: CASSLIAGGPGTDTQYF.

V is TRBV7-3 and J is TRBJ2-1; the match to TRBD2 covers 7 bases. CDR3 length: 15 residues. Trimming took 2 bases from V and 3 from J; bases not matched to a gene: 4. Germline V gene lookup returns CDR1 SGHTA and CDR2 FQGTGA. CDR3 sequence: CASSLGGGSYNEQFF. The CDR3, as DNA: TGTGCCAGCAGCTTAGGCGGCGGGAGCTACAATGAGCAGTTCTTC.

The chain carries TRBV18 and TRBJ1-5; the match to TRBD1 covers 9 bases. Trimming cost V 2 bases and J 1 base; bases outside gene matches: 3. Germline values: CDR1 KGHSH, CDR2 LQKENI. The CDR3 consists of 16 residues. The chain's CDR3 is CASSPATGGSNQPQHF. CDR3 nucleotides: TGTGCCAGCTCACCAGCGACAGGGGGGAGCAATCAGCCCCAGCATTTT.

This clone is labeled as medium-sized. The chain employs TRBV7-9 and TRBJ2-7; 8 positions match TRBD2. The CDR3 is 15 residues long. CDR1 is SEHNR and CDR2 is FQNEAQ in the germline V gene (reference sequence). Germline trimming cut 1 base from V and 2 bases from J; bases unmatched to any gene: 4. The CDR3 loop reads CASSLVSGRAYEQYF. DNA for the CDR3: TGTGCCAGCAGCTTAGTGTCCGGGAGGGCCTACGAGCAGTACTTC.

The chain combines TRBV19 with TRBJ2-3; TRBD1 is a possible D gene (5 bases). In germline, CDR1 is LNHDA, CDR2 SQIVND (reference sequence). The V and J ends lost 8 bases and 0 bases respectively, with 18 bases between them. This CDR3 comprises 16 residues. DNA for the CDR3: TGTGCCAGTGCTACAGGATTCCTAACTAGCACAGATACGCAGTATTTT. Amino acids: CASATGFLTSTDTQYF.

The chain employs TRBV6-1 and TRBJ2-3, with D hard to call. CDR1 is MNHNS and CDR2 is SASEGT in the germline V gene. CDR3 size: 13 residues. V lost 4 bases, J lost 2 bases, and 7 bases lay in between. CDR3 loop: CASSVVDTDTQYF. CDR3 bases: TGTGCCAGCAGTGTTGTAGACACAGATACGCAGTATTTT.

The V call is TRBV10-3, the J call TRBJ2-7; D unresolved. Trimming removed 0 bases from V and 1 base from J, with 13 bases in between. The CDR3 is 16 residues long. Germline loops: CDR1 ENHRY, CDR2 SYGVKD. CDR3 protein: CAISESTLGRSYEQYF. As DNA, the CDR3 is TGTGCCATCAGTGAGTCGACTTTAGGCCGGTCCTACGAGCAGTACTTC.

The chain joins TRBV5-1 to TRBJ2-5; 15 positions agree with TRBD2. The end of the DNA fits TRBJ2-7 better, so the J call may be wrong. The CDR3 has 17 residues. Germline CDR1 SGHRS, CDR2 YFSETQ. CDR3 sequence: CASSDGLAGGREYEQYF. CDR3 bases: TGCGCCAGCAGCGACGGACTAGCGGGAGGGAGAGAGTACGAGCAGTACTTC.